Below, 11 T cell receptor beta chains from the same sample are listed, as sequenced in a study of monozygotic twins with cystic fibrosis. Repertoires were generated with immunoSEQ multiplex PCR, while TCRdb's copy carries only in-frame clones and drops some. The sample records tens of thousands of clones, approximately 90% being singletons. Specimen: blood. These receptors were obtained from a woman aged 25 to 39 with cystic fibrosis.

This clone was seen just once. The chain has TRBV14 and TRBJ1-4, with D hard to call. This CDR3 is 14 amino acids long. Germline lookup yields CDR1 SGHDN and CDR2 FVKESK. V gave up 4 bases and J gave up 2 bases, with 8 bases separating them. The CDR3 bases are TGTGCCAGCAGCCGGATGGGTACTAATGAAAAACTGTTTTTT. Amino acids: CASSRMGTNEKLFF.

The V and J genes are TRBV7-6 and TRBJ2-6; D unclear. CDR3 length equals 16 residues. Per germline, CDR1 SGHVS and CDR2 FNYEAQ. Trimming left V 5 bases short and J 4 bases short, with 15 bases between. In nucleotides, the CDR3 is TGTGCCAGCAGCCCAGACGGGCCGGGCGGGGCCAACGTCCTGACTTTC. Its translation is CASSPDGPGGANVLTF.

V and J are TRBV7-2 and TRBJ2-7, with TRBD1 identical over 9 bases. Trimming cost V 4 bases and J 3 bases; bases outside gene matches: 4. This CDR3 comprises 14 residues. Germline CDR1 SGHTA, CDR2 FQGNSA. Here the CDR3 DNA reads TGTGCCAGCAGCTGGGGGACAGGGAGCTACGAGCAGTACTTC. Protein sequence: CASSWGTGSYEQYF.

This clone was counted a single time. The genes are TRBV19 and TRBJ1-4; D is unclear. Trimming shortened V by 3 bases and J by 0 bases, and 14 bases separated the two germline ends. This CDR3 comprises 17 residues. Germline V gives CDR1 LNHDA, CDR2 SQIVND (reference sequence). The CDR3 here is CASSIDYVGATNEKLFF. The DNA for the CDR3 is TGTGCCAGTAGTATCGATTACGTGGGAGCAACTAATGAAAAACTGTTTTTT.

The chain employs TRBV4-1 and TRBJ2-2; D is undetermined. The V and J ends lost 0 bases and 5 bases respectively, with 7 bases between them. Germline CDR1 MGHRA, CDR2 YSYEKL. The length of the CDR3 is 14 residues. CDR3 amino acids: CASSQDRTTGELFF. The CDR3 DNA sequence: TGCGCCAGCAGCCAAGATAGAACGACCGGGGAGCTGTTTTTT.

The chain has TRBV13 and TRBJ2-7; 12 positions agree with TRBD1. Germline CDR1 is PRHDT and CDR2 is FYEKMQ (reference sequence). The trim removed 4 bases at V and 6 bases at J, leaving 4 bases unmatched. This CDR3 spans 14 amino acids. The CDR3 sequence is CASSSGDRGREQYF. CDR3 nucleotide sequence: TGTGCCAGCAGCTCGGGGGACAGGGGGCGCGAGCAGTACTTC.

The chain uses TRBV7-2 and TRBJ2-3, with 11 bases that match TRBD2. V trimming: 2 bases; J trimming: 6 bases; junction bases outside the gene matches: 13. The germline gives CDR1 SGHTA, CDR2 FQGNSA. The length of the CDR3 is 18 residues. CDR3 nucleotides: TGTGCCAGCAGCTTATCTCTAGCGGGGGGTTTCCCTGGGGATACGCAGTATTTT. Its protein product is CASSLSLAGGFPGDTQYF.

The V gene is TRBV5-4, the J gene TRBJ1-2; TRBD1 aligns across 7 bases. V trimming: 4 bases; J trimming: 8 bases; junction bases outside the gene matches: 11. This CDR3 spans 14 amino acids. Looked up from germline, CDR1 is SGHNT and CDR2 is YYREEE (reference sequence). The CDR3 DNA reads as TGTGCCAGCAGCCGTGGACAGGTCAAAGGAGGCTACACCTTC. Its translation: CASSRGQVKGGYTF.

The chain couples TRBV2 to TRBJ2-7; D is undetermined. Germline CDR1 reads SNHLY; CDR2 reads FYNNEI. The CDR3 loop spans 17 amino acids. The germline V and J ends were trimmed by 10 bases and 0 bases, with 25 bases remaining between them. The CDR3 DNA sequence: TGTGCCACCATGGAAAATGGGGAAGGGTCTAGCTCCTACGAGCAGTACTTC. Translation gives CATMENGEGSSSYEQYF. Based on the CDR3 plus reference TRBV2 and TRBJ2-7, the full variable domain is EPEVTQTPSHQVTQMGQEVILRCVPISNHLYFYWYRQILGQKVEFLVSFYNNEISEKSEIFDDQFSVERPDGSNFTLKIRSTKLEDSAMYFCATMENGEGSSSYEQYFGPGTRLTVT.

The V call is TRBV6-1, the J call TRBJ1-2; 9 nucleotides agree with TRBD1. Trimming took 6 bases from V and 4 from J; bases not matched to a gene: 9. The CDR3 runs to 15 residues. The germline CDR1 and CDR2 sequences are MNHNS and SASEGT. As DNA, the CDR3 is TGTGCCAGCAGGGAACAGGGGGCGAGAACCTATGGCTACACCTTC. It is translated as CASREQGARTYGYTF.

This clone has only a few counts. CDR3 sequence: CASSYSRGVNIQYF. The CDR3 nucleotides read TGTGCCAGCAGTTACTCGAGAGGGGTGAACATTCAGTACTTC. The J gene is TRBJ2-4, the V gene TRBV6-5; D assignment may be TRBD1 or TRBD2 (5 bases each). This CDR3 region has 14 residues. From germline, CDR1 is MNHEY and CDR2 SVGAGI. V lost 0 bases and J 7 bases, leaving 10 bases between the germline ends.